Listed below are T cell receptor beta chains from one sample, sequenced in a study of identical twins. From the 5' RACE reads, TCRdb called clonotypes with MiXCR, one entry per CDR3 protein. The sample yields hundreds of thousands of distinct CDR3 sequences, 9% to 15% seen once. These data were likewise used in another study, on yellow fever vaccine responses in identical twins.

The sequenced sample was CD8+ T cells sorted from blood. The receptors originated from a young woman in good health. Each CDR3 is given with its conserved first and last residue. D genes are given only for firm matches. Not every row has a clone size; where given, it reads once, few, many or a size class.

clone_size j_call v_call d_call cdr3_nt cdr3_aa
once TRBJ2-5 TRBV7-8 . TGTGCCAGCTGTCTCCTAGGTGGGGGGCAAGAGACCCAGTACTTC CASCLLGGGQETQYF
. TRBJ2-1 TRBV11-2 . TGTGCCAGCAGCCAAAGTTTAGGGGGGGATGAGCAGTTCTTC CASSQSLGGDEQFF
. TRBJ1-1 TRBV6-1 TRBD1 TGTGCCAGCAGTCCGTTGGACAGGGTCTCCACTGAAGCTTTCTTT CASSPLDRVSTEAFF
few TRBJ1-6 TRBV7-9 . TGTGCCAGCAGCCCCCGGGGGGGGGTGGATTCACCCCTCCACTTT CASSPRGGVDSPLHF
few TRBJ1-1 TRBV29-1 . TGCAGCGTTGAACTTTACCGGCCGGGGCCGGGGAACACTGAAGCTTTCTTT CSVELYRPGPGNTEAFF
few TRBJ2-7 TRBV4-1 . TGCGCCAGCAGCCAAGGGTTCAGGAGCAGCTACGAGCAGTACTTC CASSQGFRSSYEQYF
few TRBJ2-1 TRBV20-1 TRBD2 TGCAGTGCTAGAGTCGGGACTAGCAACTACAATGAGCAGTTCTTC CSARVGTSNYNEQFF
. TRBJ1-1 TRBV5-1 . TGCGCCAGCGGGGACGTATGGGGATCGCGGCCCAGTGAAGCTTTCTTT CASGDVWGSRPSEAFF
. TRBJ2-3 TRBV12-3/TRBV12-4 TRBD2 TGTGCCAGCAGTGGGGGACTAGCGGCGACAGATACGCAGTATTTT CASSGGLAATDTQYF
few TRBJ2-1 TRBV10-2 TRBD1 TGCGCCAGCAGTTTTGGACAGGGGTCCCCCGGTGAGCAGTTCTTC CASSFGQGSPGEQFF
few TRBJ2-1 TRBV6-5 . TGTGCCAGCAGTTACCATAGCCAGTTAGGGCGGTACAATGAGCAGTTCTTC CASSYHSQLGRYNEQFF
few TRBJ1-1 TRBV27 . TGTGCCAGCAGTTTATTGAGTGGGGGCCGCGGAGGGCAGAACACTGAAGCTTTCTTT CASSLLSGGRGGQNTEAFF
many TRBJ1-4 TRBV7-8 . TGTGCCAGCAGCTTTTTTGACTTGGTCCCTAATGAAAAACTGTTTTTT CASSFFDLVPNEKLFF
many TRBJ2-5 TRBV10-2 TRBD2 TGCGCCAGCAGGGGAGGGGAGACCCAGTACTTC CASRGGETQYF
few TRBJ2-4 TRBV12-3/TRBV12-4 . TGTGCCAGCAGTAGCCGGAGGGGGGCCAAAAACATTCAGTACTTC CASSSRRGAKNIQYF
. TRBJ2-1 TRBV7-9 TRBD2 TGTGCCAGCAACCCAACCGGGACTAGCGGGAGTCGCGAGCAGTTCTTC CASNPTGTSGSREQFF
few TRBJ2-1 TRBV3-1 . TGTGCCAGCAGCCAAATAGCGTCAACCTACAATGAGCAGTTCTTC CASSQIASTYNEQFF
. TRBJ2-1 TRBV28 . TGTGCCAGCAGTCCAAGACTAGATTGGGGTGAGCAGTTCTTC CASSPRLDWGEQFF
. TRBJ2-7 TRBV24-1 TRBD1 TGTGCCACCAGTGATTCCGGGACAGCAGCCTACGAGCAGTACTTC CATSDSGTAAYEQYF
few TRBJ2-4 TRBV19 . TGTGCCAGTAGTATAGAAGGGGAAGTAAACATTCAGTACTTC CASSIEGEVNIQYF
. TRBJ2-1 TRBV11-2 . TGTGCCAGCAGCTTAGGAACAGGGAGTGTAAATGAGCAGTTCTTC CASSLGTGSVNEQFF
few TRBJ2-1 TRBV7-9 . TGTGCCAGCAGCCGCGTTACTCGCAATGAGCAGTTCTTC CASSRVTRNEQFF
. TRBJ2-5 TRBV27 TRBD2 TGTGCCAGCAGCTCGACAGCGGGGGAGACCCAGTACTTC CASSSTAGETQYF
few TRBJ2-5 TRBV3-1 . TGTGCCAGCACCTATTGTACTAGATTGTTTAAGGAGACCCAGTACTTC CASTYCTRLFKETQYF
. TRBJ2-3 TRBV14 . TGTGCCAGCAGCCAAGTGTCGTCATCGACAGATACGCAGTATTTT CASSQVSSSTDTQYF
. TRBJ1-2 TRBV5-6 TRBD1 TGTGCCAGCAGCTTGTCTGGTGCAGGGGGCGATGGCTACACCTTC CASSLSGAGGDGYTF
few TRBJ2-7 TRBV4-1 . TGCGCCAGCAGCCAAAAGGTTCTGGGTTCCGAGCAGTACTTC CASSQKVLGSEQYF
few TRBJ1-5 TRBV7-6 . TGTGCCAGCAGCTTAGGACTGGGGGCGGATCAGCCCCAGCATTTT CASSLGLGADQPQHF
many TRBJ2-6 TRBV12-3/TRBV12-4 . TGTGCCAGCAGTTTATATGGAAAGCGCTCTGGGGCCAACGTCCTGACTTTC CASSLYGKRSGANVLTF
many TRBJ2-1 TRBV5-1 . TGCGCCAGCAGTCCTTTCGAGCCCAATGAGCAGTTCTTC CASSPFEPNEQFF
few TRBJ1-5 TRBV2 TRBD1 TGTGCCAGCAGTCCGACAGGGATTAGCAATCAGCCCCAGCATTTT CASSPTGISNQPQHF
. TRBJ1-5 TRBV4-1 . TGCGCCAGCAGCCAGGCCGGGGATGATCAGCCCCAGCATTTT CASSQAGDDQPQHF
few TRBJ1-1 TRBV7-9 TRBD1 TGTGCCAGCAGCTTAGCAACAGGGGGTGTCACTGAAGCTTTCTTT CASSLATGGVTEAFF
. TRBJ2-7 TRBV28 . TGTGCCAGCAGTTTAGAGGGAGACGAGCAGTACTTC CASSLEGDEQYF
few TRBJ2-3 TRBV4-1 . TGCGCCAGCAGCCAAGAAGGGTATAGAGACAGGACCACAGATACGCAGTATTTT CASSQEGYRDRTTDTQYF
few TRBJ1-5 TRBV12-3/TRBV12-4 . TGTGCCAGCAGTCCCTATGACAGCAATCAGCCCCAGCATTTT CASSPYDSNQPQHF
many TRBJ2-1 TRBV5-1 . TGCGCCAGCAGCTTTCGGAGGGGCGAATACAATGAGCAGTTCTTC CASSFRRGEYNEQFF
. TRBJ2-3 TRBV4-1 . TGCGCCAGCAGCCAAAGAATCGAGATGCACGCAGATACGCAGTATTTT CASSQRIEMHADTQYF
. TRBJ2-5 TRBV7-8 . TGTGCCAGCAGCTTAGCCCCCTACGTGTCGGAGACCCAGTACTTC CASSLAPYVSETQYF
few TRBJ2-3 TRBV11-1 . TGTGCCAGCAGCTTACAATGGACTCCAGATACGCAGTATTTT CASSLQWTPDTQYF
. TRBJ2-1 TRBV5-1 . TGCGCCAGCAGCTTGAGTTTCCGGATTCGAAGGTATTACAATGAGCAGTTCTTC CASSLSFRIRRYYNEQFF
few TRBJ2-1 TRBV20-1 TRBD2 TGCAGTGCTAGAGATGCACTAGCGGATTACAATGAGCAGTTCTTC CSARDALADYNEQFF
few TRBJ1-2 TRBV9 . TGTGCCAGCAGCGCCGGGGTCTATGGCTACACCTTC CASSAGVYGYTF
few TRBJ1-1 TRBV5-1 . TGCGCCAGCAGTTTTGACGGTGGGGGGGAAGCTTTCTTT CASSFDGGGEAFF
few TRBJ2-5 TRBV11-1 TRBD1 TGTGCCAGCAGCGCAGCCCCCAGACAGGGCGAAGAGACCCAGTACTTC CASSAAPRQGEETQYF
few TRBJ2-2 TRBV11-1 TRBD1 TGTGCCAGCAGCCCCAGACAGGGTGTGTTACCTTCAGTTAACACCGGGGAGCTGTTTTTT CASSPRQGVLPSVNTGELFF
many TRBJ1-2 TRBV6-1 . TGTGCCAGCAGTGAAGATGTAGTTGGCTACACCTTC CASSEDVVGYTF
. TRBJ1-3 TRBV6-2/TRBV6-3 . TGTGCCAGCAGTTACTCCGCGAGCTCTGGAAACACCATATATTTT CASSYSASSGNTIYF
. TRBJ1-2 TRBV20-1 TRBD1 TGCAGTGTTGTGACAGGGGGACCGAACTATGGCTACACCTTC CSVVTGGPNYGYTF
many TRBJ1-5 TRBV4-1 . TGCGCCAGCAGCCAAGAGGTCGACAGCTCACAGCCCCAGCATTTT CASSQEVDSSQPQHF
. TRBJ2-1 TRBV12-3/TRBV12-4 . TGTGCCAGCAGTCCCTACGAGGGGGGGCTTGAGCAGTTCTTC CASSPYEGGLEQFF
. TRBJ2-1 TRBV27 TRBD1 TGTGCCAGCAGTCAGGGACAGTACTACTCCTACAATGAGCAGTTCTTC CASSQGQYYSYNEQFF
once TRBJ2-7 TRBV6-1 TRBD2 TGTGCCAGCTACGGCTGGCGGGAGGCCTCCTACGAGCAGTACTTC CASYGWREASYEQYF
. TRBJ1-1 TRBV6-5 . TGTGCCAGCAGTTACGAGGGTGTATACACTGAAGCTTTCTTT CASSYEGVYTEAFF
many TRBJ2-7 TRBV5-1 . TGCGCCAGCAGCTTGGAACAGGGTTCCTACGAGCAGTACTTC CASSLEQGSYEQYF
. TRBJ2-7 TRBV27 . TGTGCCAGCAGTTTATCGGCAGGGGCCCACGAGCAGTACTTC CASSLSAGAHEQYF
many TRBJ2-2 TRBV4-1 . TGCGCCAGCAGCCAGGGACGGGTTGCGAACACCGGGGAGCTGTTTTTT CASSQGRVANTGELFF
few TRBJ2-1 TRBV5-1 TRBD2 TGCGCCAGCAGCTTGGTTATTAGCGGGGGGCCAGACAATGAGCAGTTCTTC CASSLVISGGPDNEQFF
few TRBJ1-1 TRBV4-1 . TGCGCCAGCAGCCAACGGGACCTCCAGCCAGATAACACTGAAGCTTTCTTT CASSQRDLQPDNTEAFF
few TRBJ2-1 TRBV5-6 TRBD1 TGTGCCAGCAGCTTGAGGACAGGGGCGTACAATGAGCAGTTCTTC CASSLRTGAYNEQFF